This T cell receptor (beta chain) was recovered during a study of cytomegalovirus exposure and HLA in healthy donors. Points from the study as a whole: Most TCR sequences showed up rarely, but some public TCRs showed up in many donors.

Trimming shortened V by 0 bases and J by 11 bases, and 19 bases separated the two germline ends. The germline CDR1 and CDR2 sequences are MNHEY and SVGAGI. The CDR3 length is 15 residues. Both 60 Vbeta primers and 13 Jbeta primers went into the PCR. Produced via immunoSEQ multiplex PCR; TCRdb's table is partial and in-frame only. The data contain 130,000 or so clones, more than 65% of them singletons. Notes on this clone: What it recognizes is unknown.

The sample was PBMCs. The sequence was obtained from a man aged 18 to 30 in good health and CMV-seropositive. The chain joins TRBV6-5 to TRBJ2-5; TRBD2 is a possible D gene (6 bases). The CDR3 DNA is TGTGCCAGCAGTTACTCCACGGTGGGACCTCGGGAGCAGTACTTC. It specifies CASSYSTVGPREQYF.